The 25 T cell receptor beta chains presented below share a single source sample, sequenced in a study of cytomegalovirus exposure and HLA in healthy donors. Only in-frame clones appear in the TCRdb table, and some are missing; sequencing was by immunoSEQ multiplex PCR. The table lists about 140,000 clones, almost 90% of them singletons. Input material: PBMCs. The receptors derive from a woman aged 18-35 years in good health and CMV-seropositive.

The chain has TRBV5-6 and TRBJ1-1, with 8 positions matching TRBD1. Losses at the gene ends were 4 bases for V and 10 bases for J; bases not matched to a gene: 9. Looked up from germline, CDR1 is SGHDT and CDR2 is YYEEEE. This CDR3 comprises 13 residues. The CDR3 DNA is TGTGCCAGCAGCGTAGACAGGGGAGGTGTAGCTTTCTTT. Amino acid sequence: CASSVDRGGVAFF. The whole variable domain, remainder taken from reference TRBV5-6 and TRBJ1-1, is DAGVTQSPTHLIKTRGQQVTLRCSPKSGHDTVSWYQQALGQGPQFIFQYYEEEERQRGNFPDRFSGHQFPNYSSELNVNALLLGDSALYLCASSVDRGGVAFFGQGTRLTVV.

The chain carries TRBV9 and TRBJ2-1; TRBD2 agrees at 11 bases. Looked up from germline, CDR1 is SGDLS and CDR2 is YYNGEE. The junction had 8 bases not matched to a gene; V was cut back by 1 base and J by 8 bases. The CDR3 covers 16 residues. In nucleotides, the CDR3 is TGTGCCAGCAGCGTACCTAGCGGGGGGATTATCCATGAGCAGTTCTTC. Its protein is CASSVPSGGIIHEQFF.

The chain links TRBV18 to TRBJ2-5; 7 nucleotides match TRBD2. The V segment lost 1 base and the J segment 2 bases; nucleotides outside the gene matches: 10. There are 17 residues in the CDR3. In germline, CDR1 is KGHSH, CDR2 LQKENI. The chain's CDR3 is CASSPRLRLAAQETQYF. DNA of the CDR3: TGTGCCAGCTCACCACGTCTTCGACTAGCCGCGCAAGAGACCCAGTACTTC.

The V gene is TRBV25-1, the J gene TRBJ1-1; 7 positions agree with TRBD1. Trimming cost V 3 bases and J 4 bases; bases outside gene matches: 2. Germline lookup yields CDR1 MGHDK and CDR2 SYGVNS. The CDR3 has 13 residues. In DNA, the CDR3 is TGTGCCAGCAGTGACCAGGGGGGCACTGAAGCTTTCTTT. Encoded protein: CASSDQGGTEAFF.

The chain employs TRBV19 and TRBJ1-6; the match to TRBD1 covers 8 bases. Germline assignment: CDR1 LNHDA and CDR2 SQIVND (reference sequence). With V trimmed by 6 bases and J by 4 bases, 5 bases remained unmatched. CDR3 length: 15 amino acids. The CDR3, as DNA: TGTGCCAGTAGAGGGACAGGCTCATATAATTCACCCCTCCACTTT. Encoded protein: CASRGTGSYNSPLHF.

The chain combines TRBV28 with TRBJ1-6, with TRBD1 matching 12 bases. There are 17 residues in the CDR3. The V and J ends lost 4 bases and 15 bases, in that order; junction bases with no gene match: 16. Germline lookup yields CDR1 MDHEN and CDR2 SYDVKM. The CDR3 region has the DNA TGTGCCAGCAGTTCAATCGGGACAGGGGGCTTCCGTGGTTTCCTCCACTTT. Protein product: CASSSIGTGGFRGFLHF. The whole variable domain, remainder taken from reference TRBV28 and TRBJ1-6, is DVKVTQSSRYLVKRTGEKVFLECVQDMDHENMFWYRQDPGLGLRLIYFSYDVKMKEKGDIPEGYSVSREKKERFSLILESASTNQTSMYLCASSSIGTGGFRGFLHFGNGTRLTVT.

J is TRBJ2-5 and V is TRBV9; D is perhaps TRBD2 (6 bases). Germline-derived CDR1 and CDR2 are SGDLS and YYNGEE. The CDR3 contains 18 residues. Trimming left V 0 bases short and J 0 bases short, with 18 bases between. In DNA form, the CDR3 reads TGTGCCAGCAGCGTAGAGGATAGCGGAGGGGAGTACCAAGAGACCCAGTACTTC. This gives the protein CASSVEDSGGEYQETQYF.

V and J are TRBV4-1 and TRBJ1-6; D call uncertain. Germline CDR1 and CDR2: MGHRA and YSYEKL. The CDR3 is 17 residues long. Between the trimmed V and J ends, which lost 1 base and 5 bases, there was a span of 15 bases. The CDR3 spells CASSQVVSGLNNSPLHF. Written as DNA, the CDR3 is TGCGCCAGCAGCCAAGTGGTCAGTGGGCTAAATAATTCACCCCTCCACTTT.

The chain joins TRBV5-1 to TRBJ1-1; 7 bases align to TRBD1. V lost 0 bases to trimming and J lost 4 bases; unmatched junction nucleotides: 3. CDR1 SGHRS and CDR2 YFSETQ come from the germline V gene. The CDR3 consists of 14 residues. The CDR3, as DNA: TGCGCCAGCAGCTTGGGACAGGGTGGCACTGAAGCTTTCTTT. Translation gives CASSLGQGGTEAFF.

The rearrangement uses TRBV2 and TRBJ1-3; 8 positions agree with TRBD1. The CDR3 extends over 16 amino acids. V was clipped by 5 bases and J by 0 bases; unmatched bases: 6. CDR1 is SNHLY, CDR2 FYNNEI, per germline. For the CDR3, the DNA is TGTGCCAGCAGTTACGGGACAGGTCGCTCTGGAAACACCATATATTTT. This translates into CASSYGTGRSGNTIYF.

The genes are TRBV5-1 and TRBJ2-1; 7 positions agree with TRBD2. Germline CDR1 is SGHRS and CDR2 is YFSETQ. The CDR3 contains 15 residues. Trimming cost V 6 bases and J 3 bases; bases outside gene matches: 9. The CDR3 DNA reads as TGCGCCAGCAACGGAGTAGCGGGTGACTACAATGAGCAGTTCTTC. This sequence encodes CASNGVAGDYNEQFF. Full variable domain (outside the CDR3, taken from reference TRBV5-1 and TRBJ2-1): KAGVTQTPRYLIKTRGQQVTLSCSPISGHRSVSWYQQTPGQGLQFLFEYFSETQRNKGNFPGRFSGRQFSNSRSEMNVSTLELGDSALYLCASNGVAGDYNEQFFGPGTRLTVL.

V usage is TRBV6-4 and J usage is TRBJ1-1; the D is unclear. Trimming left V 2 bases short and J 0 bases short, with 4 bases between. Germline V gene sequence: CDR1 MRHNA, CDR2 SNTAGT. The CDR3 runs 13 residues. CDR3 in DNA: TGTGCCAGCAGTGACACGGTGAACACTGAAGCTTTCTTT. Amino acids: CASSDTVNTEAFF.

J is TRBJ2-5 and V is TRBV9, with 8 bases lining up with TRBD1. Germline CDR1 and CDR2: SGDLS and YYNGEE. V was pared by 2 bases and J by 5 bases, with 11 bases of the junction left unmatched. The CDR3 is made up of 16 amino acids. CDR3 nucleotides: TGTGCCAGCAGCGTCCAGGGGGCGCGGACCCAGGAGACCCAGTACTTC. Its translation is CASSVQGARTQETQYF.

This chain connects TRBV2 to TRBJ1-5, with D possibly matching TRBD1 (6 bases). Trimming left V 7 bases short and J 4 bases short, with 11 bases between. CDR1 and CDR2 from the germline V gene are SNHLY and FYNNEI. This CDR3 comprises 13 residues. CDR3 sequence (DNA): TGTGCCAGCATGAGGGACACAAATCAGCCCCAGCATTTT. Encoded protein: CASMRDTNQPQHF.

The gene calls are TRBV6-4 and TRBJ2-3, with 7 nucleotides matching TRBD1. This CDR3 region has 14 residues. The junction had 0 bases not matched to a gene; V was cut back by 2 bases and J by 1 base. From germline, CDR1 is MRHNA and CDR2 SNTAGT. The CDR3 nucleotides are TGTGCCAGCAGTGACGGGACAGGCACAGATACGCAGTATTTT. Protein product: CASSDGTGTDTQYF.

This chain links TRBV11-2 with TRBJ1-6, with D perhaps TRBD1 (6 bases). CDR3 length: 15 residues. Trimming cost V 5 bases and J 7 bases, with 15 bases left between them. Per the germline V gene, CDR1 is SGHAT and CDR2 is FQNNGV. The CDR3 spells CASSNAGVRNSPLHF. CDR3 nucleotide sequence: TGTGCCAGCAGCAATGCAGGGGTGCGCAATTCACCCCTCCACTTT.

The chain combines TRBV6-8 with TRBJ1-5, with D perhaps matching TRBD1 (5 bases). V lost 6 bases and J lost 2, with 17 bases in between. The CDR3 consists of 16 residues. Germline CDR1 reads MNHGY; CDR2 reads SAAAGT. The CDR3 reads CASRVSRVPGNQPQHF. DNA for the CDR3: TGTGCCAGCAGGGTAAGCAGGGTTCCCGGCAATCAGCCCCAGCATTTT.

Only one count was recorded for this clone. The DNA for the CDR3 is TGTGCCTGGAGTGTCGGTAGAAACTACGAGCAGTACTTC. The encoded protein is CAWSVGRNYEQYF. This chain links TRBV30 with TRBJ2-7; no definite D call. In germline, CDR1 is GTSNPN, CDR2 SVGIG (reference sequence). V lost 0 bases and J 3 bases, leaving 9 bases between the germline ends. This CDR3 is 13 amino acids long.

J is TRBJ2-1 and V is TRBV6-4; TRBD2 agrees at 12 bases. The germline CDR1 and CDR2 sequences are MRHNA and SNTAGT. V lost 0 bases to trimming and J lost 6 bases; unmatched junction nucleotides: 0. CDR3 size: 15 residues. Here the CDR3 reads CASSDSTSGSNEQFF. The CDR3, as DNA: TGTGCCAGCAGTGACTCGACTAGCGGGAGCAATGAGCAGTTCTTC.

The V gene is TRBV7-8, the J gene TRBJ1-1, with D maybe TRBD1 (6 bases). V shed 4 bases and J shed 4 bases, with 10 bases lying between them. The germline V gene encodes CDR1 SGHVS and CDR2 FQNEAQ. The CDR3 has 13 amino acids. Written as DNA, the CDR3 is TGTGCCAGCAGCTACACAGGGCGCACTGAAGCTTTCTTT. This encodes CASSYTGRTEAFF.

The J gene is TRBJ2-1, the V gene TRBV28; 14 nucleotides match TRBD2. The germline V gene encodes CDR1 MDHEN and CDR2 SYDVKM. J gave up 4 bases and V 4 bases, and 9 bases lay outside the gene matches. This CDR3 spans 18 amino acids. The CDR3 is CASSSPGTSGSYYNEQFF. CDR3 DNA sequence: TGTGCCAGCAGTTCCCCCGGGACTAGCGGGAGTTATTACAATGAGCAGTTCTTC.

CDR3: CASGLTIGSGRVTGANVLTF. DNA of the CDR3: TGTGCTAGTGGTTTGACAATCGGTAGCGGGAGGGTTACTGGGGCCAACGTCCTGACTTTC. This chain connects TRBV12-5 to TRBJ2-6, with 11 bases aligning to TRBD2. This CDR3 has 20 residues. The germline gives CDR1 LGHNT, CDR2 FRNRAP. The trim removed 2 bases at V and 2 bases at J, leaving 11 bases unmatched. The whole variable domain, remainder taken from reference TRBV12-5 and TRBJ2-6, is DARVTQTPRHKVTEMGQEVTMRCQPILGHNTVFWYRQTMMQGLELLAYFRNRAPLDDSGMPKDRFSAEMPDATLATLKIQPSEPRDSAVYFCASGLTIGSGRVTGANVLTFGAGSRLTVL.

The J gene is TRBJ2-7, the V gene TRBV5-1; D is unclear. The V end lost 4 bases, the J end lost 2 bases, and 16 bases lay between the germline ends. The CDR3 covers 15 residues. Germline-derived CDR1 and CDR2 are SGHRS and YFSETQ. The CDR3 nucleotides read TGCGCCAGCAGCAATATGGTTGGAGCCCCCTACGAGCAGTACTTC. Protein sequence: CASSNMVGAPYEQYF.

CDR3 sequence reads: CASRGGLAGRDEQFF. CDR3 coding DNA: TGTGCCAGTAGAGGCGGGCTAGCGGGCAGGGATGAGCAGTTCTTC. This rearrangement joins TRBV19 to TRBJ2-1, with 8 bases fitting TRBD2. CDR3 size: 15 residues. V lost 6 bases, J lost 8 bases, and 12 bases stayed unmatched. Per germline, CDR1 LNHDA and CDR2 SQIVND (reference sequence).

This chain connects TRBV2 to TRBJ2-7, with 9 bases aligning to TRBD1. The germline V gene has CDR1 SNHLY and CDR2 FYNNEI. The CDR3 has 15 amino acids. With 5 bases clipped from V and 2 bases from J, the junction kept 7 bases outside the gene matches. The DNA for the CDR3 is TGTGCCAGCAGTTGGGACAGGGCCCAACCCTACGAGCAGTACTTC. This codes for CASSWDRAQPYEQYF.